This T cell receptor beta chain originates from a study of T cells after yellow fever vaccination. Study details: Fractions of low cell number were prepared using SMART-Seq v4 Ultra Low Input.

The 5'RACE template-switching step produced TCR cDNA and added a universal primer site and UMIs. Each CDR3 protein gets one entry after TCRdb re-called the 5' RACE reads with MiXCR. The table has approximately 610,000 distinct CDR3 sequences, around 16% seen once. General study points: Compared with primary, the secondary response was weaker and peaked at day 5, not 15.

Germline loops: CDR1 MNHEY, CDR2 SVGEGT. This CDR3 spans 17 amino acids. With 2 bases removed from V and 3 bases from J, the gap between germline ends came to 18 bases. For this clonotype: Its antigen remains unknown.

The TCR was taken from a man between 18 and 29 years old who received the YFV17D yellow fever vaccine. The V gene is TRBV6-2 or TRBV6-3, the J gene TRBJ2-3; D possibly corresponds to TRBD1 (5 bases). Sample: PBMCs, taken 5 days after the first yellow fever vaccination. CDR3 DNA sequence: TGTGCCAGCAGTTACCGGACGGCCCGACAGACAACAGATACGCAGTATTTT. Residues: CASSYRTARQTTDTQYF.